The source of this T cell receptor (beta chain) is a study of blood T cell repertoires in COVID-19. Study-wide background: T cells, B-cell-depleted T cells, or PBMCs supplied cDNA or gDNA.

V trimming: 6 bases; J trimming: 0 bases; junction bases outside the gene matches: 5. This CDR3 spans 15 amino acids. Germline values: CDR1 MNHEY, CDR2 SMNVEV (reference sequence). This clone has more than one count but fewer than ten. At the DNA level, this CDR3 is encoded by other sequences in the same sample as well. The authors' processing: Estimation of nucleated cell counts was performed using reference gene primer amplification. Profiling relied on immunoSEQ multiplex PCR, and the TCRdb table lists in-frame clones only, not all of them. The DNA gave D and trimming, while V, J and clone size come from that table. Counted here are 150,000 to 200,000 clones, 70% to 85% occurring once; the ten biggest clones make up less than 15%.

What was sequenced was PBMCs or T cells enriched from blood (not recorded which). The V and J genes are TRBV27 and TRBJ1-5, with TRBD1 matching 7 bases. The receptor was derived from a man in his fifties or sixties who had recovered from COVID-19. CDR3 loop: CASRTGTASNQPQHF. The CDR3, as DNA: TGTGCCAGCAGAACCGGGACAGCTAGCAATCAGCCCCAGCATTTT.